This passage covers 19 T cell receptor beta chains from one sample sequenced in a study of siplizumab effects on memory and regulatory T cells. Clones were read by immunoSEQ multiplex PCR, and TCRdb kept only the in-frame ones, dropping some. The sample carries about 100,000 clones, around 92% recorded once. The source material was CD4+ T cells sorted from blood. Receptors were obtained from a human donor in good health. Some clones in this sample may be carry-over from other donors' samples.

CDR3 residues: CASGSLGVKYF. CDR3 DNA sequence: TGTGCTAGTGGGTCCTTGGGGGTCAAGTACTTC. The J gene is TRBJ2-5, the V gene TRBV12-5; D could derive from TRBD1 or TRBD2 (5 bases each). V was cut by 6 bases and J by 12 bases, with 14 bases left in between. The CDR3 covers 11 residues. Germline V gene sequence: CDR1 LGHNT, CDR2 FRNRAP.

V is TRBV7-9 and J is TRBJ2-7; a possible D gene is TRBD1 (6 bases). The CDR3 is 16 amino acids. Germline-derived CDR1 and CDR2 are SEHNR and FQNEAQ (reference sequence). With 4 bases removed from V and 5 bases from J, the gap between germline ends came to 21 bases. The CDR3 protein is CASSSPLGRGAHEQYF. The CDR3 DNA reads as TGTGCCAGCAGCTCCCCACTGGGCAGGGGTGCCCACGAGCAGTACTTC. Drawing the rest from reference TRBV7-9 and TRBJ2-7, the complete variable domain is DTGVSQNPRHKITKRGQNVTFRCDPISEHNRLYWYRQTLGQGPEFLTYFQNEAQLEKSRLLSDRFSAERPKGSFSTLEIQRTEQGDSAMYLCASSSPLGRGAHEQYFGPGTRLTVT.

A single count supports this clone. The V call is TRBV28, the J call TRBJ1-1; the D is unclear. CDR1 MDHEN and CDR2 SYDVKM come from the germline V gene. The CDR3 totals 12 residues. Trimming shortened V by 9 bases and J by 3 bases, and 11 bases separated the two germline ends. The CDR3 spells CASRRLDTEAFF. CDR3 DNA: TGTGCCAGTCGACGTCTTGACACTGAAGCTTTCTTT.

The rearrangement uses TRBV29-1 and TRBJ1-2; weak D call: TRBD1 (6 bases). CDR3 length: 14 amino acids. The germline gives CDR1 SQVTM, CDR2 ANQGSEA. The V gene lost 6 bases and the J gene lost 3 bases, with 17 bases spanning the gap. The CDR3 region is CSVGRDTPDYGYTF. The CDR3 bases are TGCAGCGTGGGACGGGACACCCCTGACTATGGCTACACCTTC.

The chain links TRBV7-9 to TRBJ2-1; 11 bases fit TRBD2. This CDR3 is built from 14 residues. Germline CDR1 SEHNR, CDR2 FQNEAQ (reference sequence). Germline trimming cut 5 bases from V and 4 bases from J; bases unmatched to any gene: 1. In DNA, the CDR3 is TGTGCCAGCAGCCGACTAGCGGGGTACAATGAGCAGTTCTTC. This encodes CASSRLAGYNEQFF.

The chain uses TRBV11-2 and TRBJ1-2; weak D call: TRBD1 (5 bases). The V end lost 1 base, the J end lost 4 bases, and 13 bases lay between the germline ends. CDR3 length: 15 amino acids. Germline V gene data show CDR1 as SGHAT and CDR2 as FQNNGV. The CDR3 protein is CASSLATIGAYGYTF. In DNA form, the CDR3 reads TGTGCCAGCAGCTTAGCCACAATCGGGGCCTATGGCTACACCTTC.

The chain uses TRBV7-3 and TRBJ2-2; D possibly corresponds to TRBD1 (5 bases). V was cut by 1 base and J by 7 bases, with 10 bases left in between. Looked up from germline, CDR1 is SGHTA and CDR2 is FQGTGA. CDR3 length: 14 residues. The CDR3 spells CASSLSGASGELFF. As DNA, the CDR3 is TGTGCCAGCAGCTTAAGTGGGGCTAGCGGGGAGCTGTTTTTT.

The chain combines TRBV5-1 with TRBJ2-3; TRBD2 might be the D (6 bases). CDR1 is SGHRS, CDR2 YFSETQ, per germline. V was cut by 1 base and J by 4 bases, with 16 bases left in between. This CDR3 contains 16 residues. The CDR3 bases are TGCGCCAGCAGCTTGTGGGGGGTAGCTTCATCAGATACGCAGTATTTT. Amino acids: CASSLWGVASSDTQYF.

The gene calls are TRBV7-3 and TRBJ2-5; 9 positions agree with TRBD1. Trimming cost V 1 base and J 5 bases; bases outside gene matches: 5. The CDR3 extends over 15 amino acids. Germline CDR1 and CDR2: SGHTA and FQGTGA. The CDR3 spells CASSLMGQGMETQYF. CDR3 DNA: TGTGCCAGCAGCTTAATGGGACAGGGAATGGAGACCCAGTACTTC.

This chain joins TRBV14 and TRBJ2-5; 15 nucleotides agree with TRBD2. The CDR3 is 17 amino acids. The trim removed 0 bases at V and 6 bases at J, leaving 5 bases unmatched. Germline CDR1 reads SGHDN; CDR2 reads FVKESK. As DNA, the CDR3 is TGTGCCAGCAGCCAAGAAACCGGGACTAGCGGGAGGAAGACCCAGTACTTC. Translated: CASSQETGTSGRKTQYF. The variable domain in full, with the rest retrieved from reference TRBV14 and TRBJ2-5, is EAGVTQFPSHSVIEKGQTVTLRCDPISGHDNLYWYRRVMGKEIKFLLHFVKESKQDESGMPNNRFLAERTGGTYSTLKVQPAELEDSGVYFCASSQETGTSGRKTQYFGPGTRLLVL.

The rearrangement links TRBV28 to TRBJ1-3; 9 bases fit TRBD1. J gave up 7 bases and V 4 bases, and 11 bases lay outside the gene matches. The CDR3 consists of 16 residues. Germline CDR1 is MDHEN and CDR2 is SYDVKM. The CDR3 sequence: CASSSGQGSFGNTIYF. CDR3 nucleotides: TGTGCCAGCAGTTCGGGACAGGGATCTTTTGGGAACACCATATATTTT.

The genes are TRBV7-2 and TRBJ2-3; 13 bases align to TRBD2. V was clipped by 4 bases and J by 7 bases; unmatched bases: 8. This CDR3 is 16 amino acids long. The germline CDR1 and CDR2 sequences are SGHTA and FQGNSA. The CDR3 sequence: CASSYGLAGASHTQYF. CDR3 sequence (DNA): TGTGCCAGCAGCTATGGACTAGCGGGAGCTTCGCATACGCAGTATTTT.

The rearrangement joins TRBV4-1 to TRBJ1-2; D is perhaps TRBD1 (5 bases). Trimming cost V 1 base and J 2 bases, with 14 bases left between them. The CDR3 runs 16 residues. In germline, CDR1 is MGHRA, CDR2 YSYEKL. This chain's CDR3 is CASSQGRSPGNYGYTF. CDR3 DNA sequence: TGCGCCAGCAGCCAAGGTCGTTCGCCAGGGAACTATGGCTACACCTTC.

The V call is TRBV9, the J call TRBJ2-6; D unclear. CDR3 length: 14 amino acids. Trimming removed 3 bases from V and 8 bases from J, with 12 bases in between. The V gene's germline CDR1 is SGDLS and CDR2 YYNGEE. The CDR3 nucleotides read TGTGCCAGCAGCGCGCGATCCACCCCCAACGTCCTGACTTTC. Translation: CASSARSTPNVLTF.

This clone was recorded only once. The chain couples TRBV7-3 to TRBJ1-2; no firm D call. Germline V gene sequence: CDR1 SGHTA, CDR2 FQGTGA. The CDR3 has 15 amino acids. V lost 1 base and J 0 bases, leaving 9 bases between the germline ends. CDR3 residues: CASSLSPQSNYGYTF. CDR3 sequence (DNA): TGTGCCAGCAGCTTAAGCCCACAATCTAACTATGGCTACACCTTC.

The rearrangement joins TRBV9 to TRBJ1-1, with a weak D call TRBD1 (5 bases). Germline CDR1 is SGDLS and CDR2 is YYNGEE. This CDR3 contains 16 residues. Trimming removed 3 bases at V and 1 base at J, with 16 bases between. As DNA, the CDR3 is TGTGCCAGCAGCGCTGGGGCAGGGTGGGAGAACACTGAAGCTTTCTTT. Its translation: CASSAGAGWENTEAFF.

The chain couples TRBV25-1 to TRBJ2-1; 10 bases fit TRBD1. Unmatched junction bases numbered 17, after V lost 7 bases and J lost 14 bases. CDR3 size: 15 residues. The germline gives CDR1 MGHDK, CDR2 SYGVNS. The CDR3 region is CASTLSGTGALGEFF. The CDR3 DNA follows: TGTGCCAGCACCTTATCAGGGACAGGGGCCTTAGGAGAGTTCTTC.

V and J are TRBV10-1 and TRBJ2-7; 8 nucleotides line up with TRBD2. CDR1 is WNHNN and CDR2 is SYGVQD in the germline V gene (reference sequence). The CDR3 extends over 15 amino acids. Germline trimming cut 5 bases from V and 8 bases from J; bases unmatched to any gene: 14. This CDR3 is CASSTGAGAREKQYF. The DNA for the CDR3 is TGCGCCAGCAGTACCGGAGCGGGAGCCCGGGAGAAGCAGTACTTC.

DNA for the CDR3: TGCGCCAGCAGCTTGGATGGCAGCTTCGGAAACACCATATATTTT. It yields the protein CASSLDGSFGNTIYF. The V call is TRBV5-1, the J call TRBJ1-3; D remains unclear. The length of the CDR3 is 15 residues. Trimming took off 0 bases at V and 4 bases at J, with 11 bases between the two ends. Per the germline V gene, CDR1 is SGHRS and CDR2 is YFSETQ. Based on the CDR3 plus reference TRBV5-1 and TRBJ1-3, the full variable domain is KAGVTQTPRYLIKTRGQQVTLSCSPISGHRSVSWYQQTPGQGLQFLFEYFSETQRNKGNFPGRFSGRQFSNSRSEMNVSTLELGDSALYLCASSLDGSFGNTIYFGEGSWLTVV.